Listed here are 10 T cell receptor beta chains from one sample, sequenced in a study of cytomegalovirus exposure and HLA in healthy donors. In the PCR, 60 Vbeta and 13 Jbeta primers were used. The data were produced by immunoSEQ multiplex PCR, yet TCRdb's version contains in-frame clones alone and is incomplete. The repertoire includes 100,000 or so clones, approximately 80% of them detected once, and roughly 3.5% sits in the top ten. Specimen: PBMCs. These receptors were taken from a man aged 30 to 45 in good health and CMV-seropositive.

CDR3 nucleotides: TGCGCCAGCAGCTTGTCAGACAGGGGCCGCGAGCAGTACTTC. This codes for CASSLSDRGREQYF. V is TRBV5-1 and J is TRBJ2-7, with 8 nucleotides matching TRBD1. CDR1 SGHRS and CDR2 YFSETQ come from the germline V gene. This CDR3 is 14 amino acids long. V trimming: 1 base; J trimming: 6 bases; junction bases outside the gene matches: 6.

J is TRBJ2-1 and V is TRBV10-2, with a possible D match to TRBD2 (6 bases). The CDR3 sequence is 16 residues long. V was trimmed by 2 bases and J by 4 bases, leaving 15 bases between them. Germline CDR1 is WSHSY and CDR2 is SAAADI. As DNA, the CDR3 is TGCGCCAGCAGTGAGGATAGGGGACTCGTATACAATGAGCAGTTCTTC. Translated: CASSEDRGLVYNEQFF.

The chain joins TRBV27 to TRBJ2-7; 14 bases are shared with TRBD2. The CDR3 consists of 18 residues. Germline lookup yields CDR1 MNHEY and CDR2 SMNVEV (reference sequence). The V gene end was trimmed by 3 bases and the J gene end by 1 base; junction bases not matched to a gene: 8. CDR3: CASSFRRTSGRFSYEQYF. CDR3 DNA: TGTGCCAGCAGTTTTCGCCGGACTAGCGGGAGGTTTTCCTACGAGCAGTACTTC.

The rearrangement uses TRBV18 and TRBJ1-3, with D maybe TRBD1 (6 bases). V was trimmed by 2 bases and J by 3 bases, leaving 14 bases between them. Germline CDR1 reads KGHSH; CDR2 reads LQKENI. The length of the CDR3 is 16 residues. This CDR3 reads CASSPSRKDSGNTIYF. CDR3 coding DNA: TGTGCCAGCTCACCATCTCGAAAGGACAGTGGAAACACCATATATTTT.

This chain connects TRBV9 to TRBJ2-1; possible D gene TRBD2, 6 bases. CDR3 size: 16 residues. Germline values: CDR1 SGDLS, CDR2 YYNGEE. V shed 1 base and J shed 4 bases, with 15 bases lying between them. This CDR3 is CASSVQGGGVYNEQFF. As DNA, the CDR3 is TGTGCCAGCAGCGTACAAGGAGGCGGGGTGTACAATGAGCAGTTCTTC.

V usage is TRBV30 and J usage is TRBJ2-3; weak D call: TRBD1 (5 bases). Germline V lookup: CDR1 GTSNPN, CDR2 SVGIG (reference sequence). The V gene lost 3 bases and the J gene lost 2 bases, with 15 bases spanning the gap. The CDR3 loop spans 15 amino acids. CDR3 sequence reads: CAWRGTGGHTDTQYF. CDR3 bases: TGTGCCTGGAGAGGTACTGGCGGACACACAGATACGCAGTATTTT.

This chain links TRBV19 with TRBJ1-4; D call uncertain. V lost 3 bases and J lost 0, with 11 bases in between. Germline V gives CDR1 LNHDA, CDR2 SQIVND (reference sequence). This CDR3 is 16 amino acids long. CDR3 loop: CASSIVAAATNEKLFF. Written as DNA, the CDR3 is TGTGCCAGTAGTATTGTGGCAGCGGCAACTAATGAAAAACTGTTTTTT. The full variable domain, with the rest looked up from reference TRBV19 and TRBJ1-4, is DGGITQSPKYLFRKEGQNVTLSCEQNLNHDAMYWYRQDPGQGLRLIYYSQIVNDFQKGDIAEGYSVSREKKESFPLTVTSAQKNPTAFYLCASSIVAAATNEKLFFGSGTQLSVL.

This sequence joins TRBV5-6 and TRBJ2-3; a possible D gene is TRBD2 (5 bases). The CDR3 extends over 14 amino acids. V was shortened by 0 bases and J by 5 bases, with 10 bases between the two germline ends. Germline CDR1 is SGHDT and CDR2 is YYEEEE. The CDR3 DNA follows: TGTGCCAGCAGCTTGGTGGGAGTCGTAGATACGCAGTATTTT. This translates into CASSLVGVVDTQYF.

The gene calls are TRBV28 and TRBJ2-3; perhaps TRBD2 as D (5 bases). This CDR3 is built from 15 residues. Germline CDR1 is MDHEN and CDR2 is SYDVKM. Trimming took off 4 bases at V and 2 bases at J, with 13 bases between the two ends. The CDR3 here is CASSSWRALTDTQYF. The CDR3 region has the DNA TGTGCCAGCAGTTCCTGGCGGGCCCTCACAGATACGCAGTATTTT.

DNA of the CDR3: TGTGCCAGCAGTTGGGGGGGCGGAACAGATACGCAGTATTTT. It is translated as CASSWGGGTDTQYF. V is TRBV6-6 and J is TRBJ2-3; D possibly corresponds to TRBD2 (7 bases). V was trimmed by 4 bases and J by 3 bases, leaving 11 bases between them. The length of the CDR3 is 14 residues. CDR1 is MNHNY and CDR2 is SVGAGI in the germline V gene (reference sequence).